This record covers a single T cell receptor beta chain. The antigen is undetermined. The protocol was immunoSEQ multiplex PCR, while the TCRdb copy is restricted to in-frame clones and leaves out a portion. The sample records about 36,000 clones, roughly 94% being singletons. These data originate in a study of T cell clonotyping in hematopoietic cell transplantation. Documented time point: recipient sample about 28 days before transplant, after cytoreduction. Blood collection times were about day -28 and days 30, 100, 180 posttransplant. Study-wide results and caveats: Few recipient clonotypes overlapped donors; over 97% were de novo at given depth. Cells were unsorted, so CD4 and CD8 contributions were not separated.

The V and J ends lost 0 bases and 4 bases respectively, with 10 bases between them. The CDR3 length is 16 residues. Per germline, CDR1 MGHRA and CDR2 YSYEKL. This TCR was recovered from a man between 35 and 55 years old with chronic myeloid leukemia. Some clones in this sample may be carry-over from other donors' samples. The chain couples TRBV4-1 to TRBJ2-6; D may be TRBD1 or TRBD2 (5 bases each). The input for sequencing was peripheral blood mononuclear cells, taken before stem cell transplant. The CDR3: CASSQEKGTGANVLTF. DNA for the CDR3: TGCGCCAGCAGCCAAGAGAAGGGGACCGGGGCCAACGTCCTGACTTTC.